The source of this T cell receptor beta chain is a study of blood T cells in healthy people across ages. General observations from the study: Unknown donor CMV status possibly confounded expanded clonotype changes. Whereas aged donors had fewer naive CD4+ cells, long-lived donors had more of them and higher diversity.

The germline V and J ends were trimmed by 4 bases and 0 bases, with 8 bases remaining between them. The CDR3 has 13 amino acids. Germline CDR1 reads SQVTM; CDR2 reads ANQGSEA. Primers used in a second PCR of roughly 6 to 12 cycles were a sample-barcoded 5' primer and a J-beta primer mix. From the 5' RACE reads, TCRdb called clonotypes with MiXCR, one entry per CDR3 protein. The repertoire includes about 680,000 distinct CDR3 sequences, approximately 50% of them detected once, and under 35% sits in the top ten. As to this clonotype: What it recognizes is unknown.

The chain carries TRBV29-1 and TRBJ2-3; D is undetermined. The sequence came from an older woman in good health. Material: blood. The CDR3 protein is CSVGDTSTDTQYF. In nucleotides, the CDR3 is TGCAGCGTTGGCGACACAAGCACAGATACGCAGTATTTT.